The rows below give T cell receptor beta chains drawn from one sample of a study of blood T cell repertoires in COVID-19. Assay: immunoSEQ multiplex PCR; the TCRdb copy retains only in-frame clones and omits some. The table records 300,000 to 450,000 clones, about 87% of them present only once. The sequencing sample was made of peripheral blood. These receptors originate from a woman aged 25 to 39 with COVID-19, enrolled during active disease. Both conserved end residues are part of each CDR3. A D gene is named only where the DNA matches it firmly. The size entry is marked missing in some rows and otherwise reads once, few, many or a size class.

>NA|TRBV6-6|TRBJ1-3|NA
TGTGCCAGCAGTTACTCCGAGGGAGGTGGAAACACCATATATTTT
CASSYSEGGGNTIYF
>NA|TRBV7-3|TRBJ1-1|NA
TGTGCCAGCAGCTTACAGGGTGGCGCTGAAGCTTTCTTT
CASSLQGGAEAFF
>TRBD2|TRBV9|TRBJ2-1|NA
TGTGCCAGCAGCGCCGGACTAGCGGGAGTCCACAATGAGCAGTTCTTC
CASSAGLAGVHNEQFF
>NA|TRBV6-6|TRBJ2-7|NA
TGTGCCAGCAGTTACTACAACGCAATTTCCTACGAGCAGTACTTC
CASSYYNAISYEQYF
>TRBD2|TRBV9|TRBJ2-7|NA
TGTGTAAGCGGGAGCCACCCCTACGAGCAGTACTTC
CVSGSHPYEQYF
>TRBD1|TRBV30|TRBJ2-2|NA
TGTGCCTGGAGGGACAGGGTGGACACCGGGGAGCTGTTTTTT
CAWRDRVDTGELFF
>TRBD2|TRBV9|TRBJ2-7|NA
TGTGCCAGCAGCGAGGGGACTAGCGGGAGAGGCGAGCAGTACTTC
CASSEGTSGRGEQYF
>NA|TRBV24-1|TRBJ2-7|NA
TGTGCCACCAGTGATACACCACCCTACGAGCAGTACTTC
CATSDTPPYEQYF
>TRBD1|TRBV7-3|TRBJ1-1|NA
TGTGCCAGCAGCCCTGGACAGGGGAGGACTGAAGCTTTCTTT
CASSPGQGRTEAFF
>NA|TRBV2|TRBJ2-3|NA
TGTGCCAGCACCCCAAGACAGATCACAGATACGCAGTATTTT
CASTPRQITDTQYF
>NA|TRBV9|TRBJ1-2|NA
TGTGCCAGCAGCGTAGCAGGGTCGGGCTACACCTTC
CASSVAGSGYTF
>TRBD1|TRBV23-1|TRBJ1-1|NA
TGCGCCAGCAAAACCGCGACAGGGAAGGGCACTGAAGCTTTCTTT
CASKTATGKGTEAFF
>TRBD1|TRBV19|TRBJ1-2|NA
TGTGCCAGTAGGTTGGGACAGGCCTACTATGGCTACACCTTC
CASRLGQAYYGYTF
>NA|TRBV18|TRBJ2-2|NA
TGTGCCAGCTCGTTTCAGGGGAGCAACACCGGGGAGCTGTTTTTT
CASSFQGSNTGELFF
>TRBD1|TRBV19|TRBJ1-5|once
TGTGCCAGTAAGGGGACAGGGGACCAGCCCCAGCATTTT
CASKGTGDQPQHF
>NA|TRBV7-8|TRBJ2-1|NA
TGTGCCAGCAGCCTAACTACCGGTCCCTACAATGAGCAGTTCTTC
CASSLTTGPYNEQFF
>NA|TRBV3-1/TRBV3-2|TRBJ2-7|NA
TGTGCCAGCAGCCTCGAGAACGAGCAGTACTTC
CASSLENEQYF
>TRBD2|TRBV28|TRBJ2-1|NA
TGTGCCAGCAGTTTGAGGCTAGCGGGAACCGATGAGCAGTTCTTC
CASSLRLAGTDEQFF
>TRBD2|TRBV7-3|TRBJ2-3|NA
TGTGCCAGTGGACTAGCGGGATCCCCAGATACGCAGTATTTT
CASGLAGSPDTQYF
>NA|TRBV7-9|TRBJ2-3|once
TGTGCCAGCAGCTTAGAGGGGTCAGGGGATACGCAGTATTTT
CASSLEGSGDTQYF
>NA|TRBV4-1|TRBJ1-1|NA
TGCGCCAGCAGCGCCAGAATAACGAACACTGAAGCTTTCTTT
CASSARITNTEAFF
>NA|TRBV30|TRBJ1-1|once
TGTGCCTGGAGTGCCCTGAGTGAAGCTTTCTTT
CAWSALSEAFF
>TRBD2|TRBV3-1/TRBV3-2|TRBJ2-7|NA
TGTGCCAGCAGCCTCCTAGCGGGACCCCACTACGAGCAGTACTTC
CASSLLAGPHYEQYF
>NA|TRBV19|TRBJ1-5|NA
TGTGCCAGTAGTATCAGGGTTGGCAATCAGCCCCAGCATTTT
CASSIRVGNQPQHF
>NA|TRBV7-2|TRBJ2-5|many
TGTGCCAGCAGCCCCAGGGAGACCCAGTACTTC
CASSPRETQYF
>TRBD1|TRBV11-2|TRBJ2-7|NA
TGTGCCAGCAGCTTGGACAGGGACGTTCTCAAGCAGTACTTC
CASSLDRDVLKQYF
>TRBD1|TRBV5-1|TRBJ1-6|NA
TGCGCCAGCAGCTACAGGACAGGGGAAGGGTCACCCCTCCACTTT
CASSYRTGEGSPLHF
>TRBD2|TRBV29-1|TRBJ2-3|NA
TGCAGCGTTGAAATGGCGGGAGGCCCCTATACGCAGTATTTT
CSVEMAGGPYTQYF
>TRBD2|TRBV7-3|TRBJ2-5|NA
TGTGCCAGCAGCTTGACTAGCGGGAGCAAGACCCAGTACTTC
CASSLTSGSKTQYF
>TRBD2|TRBV28|TRBJ2-7|NA
TGTGCCAGCAGTTCTCCCGGGGGGTACTACGAGCAGTACTTC
CASSSPGGYYEQYF
>TRBD2|TRBV5-1|TRBJ2-5|NA
TGCGCCAGCAGCTTGTCGGCACTAGCGAAAGAGACCCAGTACTTC
CASSLSALAKETQYF
>NA|TRBV28|TRBJ2-7|once
TGTGCCAGCAGACCCCAACTAGGGACAACCTACGAGCAGTACTTC
CASRPQLGTTYEQYF
>TRBD2|TRBV19|TRBJ2-1|few
TGTGCCAGTACCTACTCATCGGCGGGAGCTCTCTCCAATGAGCAGTTCTTC
CASTYSSAGALSNEQFF
>NA|TRBV11-2|TRBJ2-3|NA
TGTGCCAGCAGCTCTACGACAGATACGCAGTATTTT
CASSSTTDTQYF
>NA|TRBV5-6|TRBJ2-2|NA
TGTGCCAGCAGCTTGAGCGGTTCCGGGGAGCTGTTTTTT
CASSLSGSGELFF
>TRBD1|TRBV7-3|TRBJ2-7|NA
TGTGCCAGCAGCCCGGGACAGGCCTCCTACGAGCAGTACTTC
CASSPGQASYEQYF
>NA|TRBV7-9|TRBJ1-1|NA
TGTGCCAGCAGCTTACTAGGCCCCAACGGTGAAGCTTTCTTT
CASSLLGPNGEAFF
>TRBD1|TRBV30|TRBJ1-2|NA
TGTGCCTGGAGACCAATGAATGGACAGGGGGCAGGTTACTATGGCTACACCTTC
CAWRPMNGQGAGYYGYTF
>TRBD2|TRBV28|TRBJ2-7|NA
TGTGCAAGCAAGTCCGGACTAGCGACAACCTACGAGCAGTACTTC
CASKSGLATTYEQYF